The 21 T cell receptor beta chains reported below all come from one sample, sequenced in a study of cytomegalovirus exposure and HLA in healthy donors. TCRdb's copy holds only in-frame clones and misses some; the assay was immunoSEQ multiplex PCR. There are under 250,000 clones in the sample; approximately 87% occur only once, and around 5.6% lies in the top ten. Sequencing was done on a sample of PBMCs. The source of these receptors is a young woman in good health and CMV-seronegative.

The chain has TRBV4-1 and TRBJ1-3; 7 bases fit TRBD1. Germline V gene data show CDR1 as MGHRA and CDR2 as YSYEKL. CDR3 size: 16 residues. V was pared by 3 bases and J by 4 bases, with 9 bases of the junction left unmatched. The CDR3 DNA reads as TGCGCCAGCAGCCAGGACTCCAGGGGGTACGGAAACACCATATATTTT. Translating gives CASSQDSRGYGNTIYF.

This sequence joins TRBV7-9 and TRBJ1-2, with 7 bases matching TRBD1. Germline V gene sequence: CDR1 SEHNR, CDR2 FQNEAQ (reference sequence). V gave up 6 bases and J gave up 0 bases; unmatched junction bases: 4. CDR3 length: 14 residues. The DNA of the CDR3 is TGTGCCAGCAGTTCGACAGGGACTAACTATGGCTACACCTTC. Protein product: CASSSTGTNYGYTF.

The chain employs TRBV7-6 and TRBJ1-2, with D unresolved. V was clipped by 5 bases and J by 2 bases, with 33 bases between them. Germline loops: CDR1 SGHVS, CDR2 FNYEAQ. The CDR3 has 21 residues. The CDR3 here is CASSPLSEGVRAWRANYGYTF. In DNA form, the CDR3 reads TGTGCCAGCAGCCCCCTATCTGAGGGAGTGAGGGCTTGGAGGGCGAACTATGGCTACACCTTC.

The rearrangement links TRBV27 to TRBJ2-3; no clear D. Trimming pared 3 bases from V and 0 bases from J, leaving 4 bases between. CDR1 is MNHEY, CDR2 SMNVEV, per germline (reference sequence). The CDR3 loop spans 13 amino acids. The CDR3 DNA follows: TGTGCCAGCAGTTTCGACAGCACAGATACGCAGTATTTT. It codes for CASSFDSTDTQYF.

This clone was counted once. Here the CDR3 reads CASGFTPGTRRPTEAFF. The DNA for the CDR3 is TGTGCTAGTGGTTTCACTCCCGGGACACGACGACCAACTGAAGCTTTCTTT. The chain joins TRBV12-5 to TRBJ1-1; D may be TRBD1 (6 bases). V lost 3 bases and J 5 bases, leaving 22 bases between the germline ends. This CDR3 spans 17 amino acids. Germline values: CDR1 LGHNT, CDR2 FRNRAP.

The gene calls are TRBV5-6 and TRBJ1-1; D uncertain. Trimming stripped 5 bases from V and 3 bases from J, with 14 bases between. The CDR3 covers 14 residues. The germline gives CDR1 SGHDT, CDR2 YYEEEE. The CDR3 coding sequence is TGTGCCAGCAGTCCCGCGGCTAGGGACACTGAAGCTTTCTTT. This encodes CASSPAARDTEAFF.

CDR3 sequence reads: CASSLYTGTGLGNEQFF. The CDR3 DNA reads as TGTGCCAGCTCACTATATACCGGGACAGGGCTTGGCAATGAGCAGTTCTTC. The genes are TRBV18 and TRBJ2-1, with 9 bases lining up with TRBD1. The CDR3 is made up of 17 amino acids. The V gene's germline CDR1 is KGHSH and CDR2 LQKENI. Losses at the gene ends were 4 bases for V and 6 bases for J; bases not matched to a gene: 13.

The chain is built from TRBV4-1 and TRBJ1-2, with D unclear. CDR1 and CDR2 (germline): MGHRA, YSYEKL. V was cut by 3 bases and J by 2 bases, with 16 bases left in between. The CDR3 contains 16 residues. CDR3: CASSHPLLGGNYGYTF. The CDR3 region has the DNA TGCGCCAGCAGCCACCCCCTGCTGGGAGGAAACTATGGCTACACCTTC.

The gene calls are TRBV28 and TRBJ1-2, with TRBD1 matching 10 bases. CDR3 size: 13 residues. Germline V gene lookup returns CDR1 MDHEN and CDR2 SYDVKM. V lost 6 bases to trimming and J lost 8 bases; unmatched junction nucleotides: 6. CDR3 amino acids: CASRSGQGSGYTF. As DNA, the CDR3 is TGTGCCAGCAGGTCGGGACAGGGGAGCGGCTACACCTTC.

The chain recombines TRBV5-1 with TRBJ2-7; 7 bases are shared with TRBD1. J was trimmed by 4 bases and V by 0 bases; bases with no gene match: 7. Germline V lookup: CDR1 SGHRS, CDR2 YFSETQ. The CDR3 has 15 amino acids. Here the CDR3 reads CASSLDEGAGYEQYF. CDR3 bases: TGCGCCAGCAGCTTGGATGAGGGGGCCGGGTACGAGCAGTACTTC.

V usage is TRBV30 and J usage is TRBJ1-4; no clear D gene. Germline CDR1 GTSNPN, CDR2 SVGIG (reference sequence). The ends were cut back, 0 bases at V and 0 bases at J, with 11 bases in the middle. The CDR3 is made up of 16 amino acids. The CDR3 protein is CAWSVGSGATNEKLFF. The DNA of the CDR3 is TGTGCCTGGAGTGTAGGGTCCGGGGCAACTAATGAAAAACTGTTTTTT.

This clone showed up just once. The chain carries TRBV2 and TRBJ1-6; perhaps TRBD1 as D (6 bases). The CDR3 sequence is 15 residues long. Per the germline V gene, CDR1 is SNHLY and CDR2 is FYNNEI. With 4 bases removed from V and 7 bases from J, the gap between germline ends came to 14 bases. CDR3 sequence (DNA): TGTGCCAGCAGTGTGTTGGGGGGCCGGAATTCACCCCTCCACTTT. Protein product: CASSVLGGRNSPLHF.

The rearrangement joins TRBV4-1 to TRBJ2-2; 7 nucleotides agree with TRBD1. Unmatched junction bases numbered 6, after V lost 1 base and J lost 7 bases. The CDR3 is 15 amino acids. Germline loops: CDR1 MGHRA, CDR2 YSYEKL. CDR3 in DNA: TGCGCCAGCAGCCAAGGGGACAGAGGAATCGGGGAGCTGTTTTTT. Encoded protein: CASSQGDRGIGELFF.

The chain uses TRBV27 and TRBJ2-1; TRBD1 agrees at 9 bases. The V segment lost 8 bases and the J segment 2 bases; nucleotides outside the gene matches: 1. There are 13 residues in the CDR3. Germline V gene sequence: CDR1 MNHEY, CDR2 SMNVEV (reference sequence). The CDR3 reads CASGTGTYNEQFF. In DNA form, the CDR3 reads TGTGCCAGCGGGACAGGGACCTACAATGAGCAGTTCTTC.

This clone has a single count. V and J are TRBV29-1 and TRBJ2-7; 10 nucleotides line up with TRBD2. The CDR3 loop spans 15 amino acids. V lost 4 bases and J lost 5; bases outside the gene matches: 11. CDR1 and CDR2 (germline): SQVTM, ANQGSEA. The CDR3 region is CSVAQKAGGQNEQYF. The CDR3 bases are TGCAGCGTTGCCCAAAAAGCGGGAGGGCAGAACGAGCAGTACTTC.

This clone was recorded a few times. J is TRBJ1-3 and V is TRBV10-3; D ambiguous. Germline V gene lookup returns CDR1 ENHRY and CDR2 SYGVKD. V lost 6 bases and J lost 2, with 5 bases in between. The CDR3 loop spans 12 amino acids. CDR3 DNA: TGTGCCATCAGGGGCGCTGGAAACACCATATATTTT. It translates to CAIRGAGNTIYF.

The rearrangement uses TRBV2 and TRBJ1-2, with 10 bases lining up with TRBD1. Losses at the gene ends were 3 bases for V and 6 bases for J; bases not matched to a gene: 13. The CDR3 spans 17 residues. Germline V gives CDR1 SNHLY, CDR2 FYNNEI. The CDR3 DNA sequence: TGTGCCAGCAGTGATTTTCGGGACAGGGGACGAGAGGATGGCTACACCTTC. Amino acids: CASSDFRDRGREDGYTF. Drawing the rest from reference TRBV2 and TRBJ1-2, the complete variable domain is EPEVTQTPSHQVTQMGQEVILRCVPISNHLYFYWYRQILGQKVEFLVSFYNNEISEKSEIFDDQFSVERPDGSNFTLKIRSTKLEDSAMYFCASSDFRDRGREDGYTFGSGTRLTVV.

V usage is TRBV2 and J usage is TRBJ1-2; D is ambiguous. The V gene lost 0 bases and the J gene lost 3 bases, with 14 bases spanning the gap. Germline CDR1 and CDR2: SNHLY and FYNNEI. The CDR3 runs 16 residues. The CDR3 DNA sequence: TGTGCCAGCAGTGAAGCGCTTCGGGAGAGCGACTATGGCTACACCTTC. Protein: CASSEALRESDYGYTF. Filled out from reference TRBV2 and TRBJ1-2, the complete variable domain reads EPEVTQTPSHQVTQMGQEVILRCVPISNHLYFYWYRQILGQKVEFLVSFYNNEISEKSEIFDDQFSVERPDGSNFTLKIRSTKLEDSAMYFCASSEALRESDYGYTFGSGTRLTVV.

The V and J genes are TRBV19 and TRBJ2-6, with TRBD1 as a possible D gene (5 bases). This CDR3 contains 18 residues. Between the trimmed V and J ends, which lost 8 bases and 0 bases, there was a span of 20 bases. CDR1 and CDR2 (germline): LNHDA, SQIVND (reference sequence). The CDR3 is CASFPRVGDNSGANVLTF. The CDR3 region has the DNA TGTGCCAGTTTCCCCAGGGTAGGAGACAACTCTGGGGCCAACGTCCTGACTTTC.

The J gene is TRBJ1-2, the V gene TRBV7-9, with 8 bases aligning to TRBD1. The V segment lost 8 bases and the J segment 8 bases; nucleotides outside the gene matches: 13. The CDR3 runs 14 residues. Per the germline V gene, CDR1 is SEHNR and CDR2 is FQNEAQ (reference sequence). The CDR3 sequence: CASLHPQGAGGYTF. CDR3 DNA: TGTGCCAGCCTTCATCCCCAGGGGGCGGGCGGCTACACCTTC.

This rearrangement joins TRBV30 to TRBJ1-4; TRBD1 agrees at 9 bases. The J segment lost 8 bases and the V segment lost 4 bases, leaving 8 bases of the junction unmatched. This CDR3 is 14 amino acids long. CDR1 and CDR2 from the germline V gene are GTSNPN and SVGIG (reference sequence). The CDR3 sequence: CAWTPGQGGEKLFF. CDR3 nucleotide sequence: TGTGCCTGGACCCCGGGACAGGGAGGCGAAAAACTGTTTTTT.